Listed here are 26 T cell receptor beta chains from one sample, sequenced in a study of T cell responses to AZD1222 COVID-19 vaccine. Sequencing was performed with immunoSEQ multiplex PCR; in TCRdb, only in-frame clones are kept and a portion is missing. The sample lists some 94,000 clones, roughly 92% occurring once. Material: peripheral blood, obtained on day 0 of AZD1222 vaccination. Every receptor here comes from an adult in good health.

The V and J genes are TRBV6-5 and TRBJ1-3; D is perhaps TRBD1 (5 bases). Looked up from germline, CDR1 is MNHEY and CDR2 is SVGAGI. Trimming removed 2 bases at V and 0 bases at J, with 8 bases between. The CDR3 loop spans 15 amino acids. The CDR3: CASSYGAVSGNTIYF. The CDR3 nucleotides are TGTGCCAGCAGTTACGGGGCAGTCTCTGGAAACACCATATATTTT.

The chain recombines TRBV19 with TRBJ1-2, with 7 bases aligning to TRBD1. Germline CDR1 LNHDA, CDR2 SQIVND (reference sequence). J lost 4 bases, V lost 8 bases, and 13 bases had no gene match. The CDR3 spans 15 residues. CDR3 sequence reads: CASLLDREGVYGYTF. The CDR3, as DNA: TGTGCCAGTCTACTCGACAGGGAAGGGGTCTATGGCTACACCTTC.

This chain joins TRBV4-1 and TRBJ2-4; the match to TRBD2 covers 7 bases. V was clipped by 4 bases and J by 0 bases; unmatched bases: 6. The CDR3 is made up of 16 amino acids. Germline CDR1 MGHRA, CDR2 YSYEKL. The DNA for the CDR3 is TGCGCCAGCAGCCTGGCTAGCGGATTAGCCAAAAACATTCAGTACTTC. It codes for CASSLASGLAKNIQYF.

CDR3 nucleotide sequence: TGTGCCAGTACTCGCAAGAATTACTATGGCTACACCTTC. Translating gives CASTRKNYYGYTF. The genes are TRBV6-5 and TRBJ1-2; D is ambiguous. The CDR3 runs to 13 residues. Deletions cut 9 bases from V and 3 bases from J, with 14 bases between. Germline loops: CDR1 MNHEY, CDR2 SVGAGI.

The CDR3 region has the DNA TGTGCCACCCGAGGCGGACCCGACTCACCCCTCCACTTT. Translation gives CATRGGPDSPLHF. The chain carries TRBV30 and TRBJ1-6; D gene ambiguous. CDR1 is GTSNPN and CDR2 is SVGIG in the germline V gene (reference sequence). The CDR3 runs to 13 residues. The V gene lost 8 bases and the J gene lost 10 bases, with 18 bases spanning the gap.

The chain recombines TRBV7-2 with TRBJ1-2; unclear D gene. Germline lookup yields CDR1 SGHTA and CDR2 FQGNSA. This CDR3 region has 14 residues. Trimming removed 5 bases at V and 8 bases at J, with 18 bases between. The CDR3 loop is CASSGTWQVGGYTF. CDR3 nucleotides: TGTGCCAGCAGCGGAACGTGGCAGGTTGGCGGCTACACCTTC.

The chain carries TRBV9 and TRBJ1-1; D uncertain. The CDR3 runs 15 residues. Germline V CDR1 and CDR2: SGDLS, YYNGEE. The V end was cut by 4 bases, the J end by 4 bases, with 17 bases between. Written as DNA, the CDR3 is TGTGCCAGCAGCCCCCGCAGTCCTTTGGGCACTGAAGCTTTCTTT. It yields the protein CASSPRSPLGTEAFF.

This chain joins TRBV28 and TRBJ1-5, with D possibly being TRBD1 (5 bases). Trimming pared 7 bases from V and 3 bases from J, leaving 13 bases between. Germline CDR1 is MDHEN and CDR2 is SYDVKM. There are 14 residues in the CDR3. In nucleotides, the CDR3 is TGTGCCAGCACCCCGGGGGATTTCAATCAGCCCCAGCATTTT. This codes for CASTPGDFNQPQHF.

Note on this clone: The same CDR3 can be traced to other DNA sequences in this sample. The chain combines TRBV7-3 with TRBJ1-1, with D unresolved. V gave up 2 bases and J gave up 2 bases, with 6 bases separating them. The germline CDR1 and CDR2 sequences are SGHTA and FQGTGA. The CDR3 is 13 amino acids. CDR3 residues: CASSLSGNTEAFF. The CDR3 nucleotides are TGTGCCAGCAGCTTATCCGGAAACACTGAAGCTTTCTTT.

J is TRBJ1-2 and V is TRBV4-1, with D perhaps TRBD1 (5 bases). The V and J ends lost 0 bases and 0 bases respectively, with 8 bases between them. There are 15 residues in the CDR3. Germline-derived CDR1 and CDR2 are MGHRA and YSYEKL. The CDR3 DNA follows: TGCGCCAGCAGCCAAGATATGACAGCTAACTATGGCTACACCTTC. This codes for CASSQDMTANYGYTF.

This chain connects TRBV5-1 to TRBJ1-2; D is undetermined. Between the trimmed V and J ends, which lost 0 bases and 3 bases, there was a span of 6 bases. The CDR3 has 13 amino acids. From germline, CDR1 is SGHRS and CDR2 YFSETQ. In nucleotides, the CDR3 is TGCGCCAGCAGCTTGGCGGCCGACTATGGCTACACCTTC. Amino acids: CASSLAADYGYTF.

The genes are TRBV6-1 and TRBJ2-7; TRBD2 aligns across 7 bases. Germline assignment: CDR1 MNHNS and CDR2 SASEGT. This CDR3 comprises 16 residues. V shed 0 bases, J shed 4 bases, and the junction held 9 bases outside the gene matches. Here the CDR3 reads CASSEALSGTIYEQYF. The CDR3 coding sequence is TGTGCCAGCAGTGAAGCGCTTTCGGGGACTATATACGAGCAGTACTTC.

This clone was seen once. The V call is TRBV7-2, the J call TRBJ2-7, with D maybe TRBD2 (6 bases). CDR1 is SGHTA and CDR2 is FQGNSA in the germline V gene. CDR3 length: 15 residues. With 3 bases removed from V and 3 bases from J, the gap between germline ends came to 15 bases. The CDR3 region has the DNA TGTGCCAGCAGCTTTATGGACGGGAGTGTCTACGAGCAGTACTTC. This sequence encodes CASSFMDGSVYEQYF.

V gene TRBV12-3 or TRBV12-4 combines with J gene TRBJ2-7, with 7 nucleotides matching TRBD2. The ends lost 6 bases at V and 7 bases at J; junction bases unmatched: 3. This CDR3 has 11 amino acids. The CDR3 sequence is CASRGGGEQYF. CDR3 DNA: TGTGCCAGCAGGGGCGGGGGTGAGCAGTACTTC.

The DNA for the CDR3 is TGTGCCAGCAGTGAATACAATGAGCAGTTCTTC. The encoded protein is CASSEYNEQFF. The rearrangement joins TRBV2 to TRBJ2-1; D remains ambiguous. The CDR3 totals 11 residues. CDR1 and CDR2 (germline): SNHLY, FYNNEI. V shed 2 bases and J shed 4 bases, with 0 bases lying between them. Using reference TRBV2 and TRBJ2-1 for the parts outside the CDR3, the full variable domain is EPEVTQTPSHQVTQMGQEVILRCVPISNHLYFYWYRQILGQKVEFLVSFYNNEISEKSEIFDDQFSVERPDGSNFTLKIRSTKLEDSAMYFCASSEYNEQFFGPGTRLTVL.

This chain uses TRBV3-1 (or the pseudogene TRBV3-2) with TRBJ1-2; D ambiguous. The V and J ends lost 1 base and 4 bases respectively, with 13 bases between them. The CDR3 is made up of 15 amino acids. The germline gives CDR1 LGHDT, CDR2 YNNKEL (reference sequence). For the CDR3, the DNA is TGTGCCAGCAGCCAAGGGGTGGGAATAAGCTATGGCTACACCTTC. Protein: CASSQGVGISYGYTF.

This chain connects TRBV6-7 to TRBJ2-5; D gene unclear. TRBV6-7 is given ORF status, its function remaining uncertain. CDR3 length equals 10 residues. V lost 8 bases and J lost 4, with 5 bases in between. As DNA, the CDR3 is TGTGCCAGCGAGGCAGAGACCCAGTACTTC. Protein product: CASEAETQYF.

This sequence joins TRBV28 and TRBJ2-3; maybe TRBD2 (6 bases). The CDR3 runs to 15 residues. Looked up from germline, CDR1 is MDHEN and CDR2 is SYDVKM. Trimming took 7 bases from V and 0 from J, leaving 14 bases between them. CDR3 in DNA: TGTGCCAGCATCGCTCCGGCGGGGAGCACAGATACGCAGTATTTT. This encodes CASIAPAGSTDTQYF.

The J gene is TRBJ1-6, the V gene TRBV6-5; 7 positions agree with TRBD1. Per the germline V gene, CDR1 is MNHEY and CDR2 is SVGAGI. The CDR3 length is 15 residues. The junction had 5 bases not matched to a gene; V was cut back by 2 bases and J by 7 bases. CDR3 residues: CASSYATRGNSPLHF. CDR3 DNA sequence: TGTGCCAGCAGTTACGCTACCAGGGGGAATTCACCCCTCCACTTT.

The chain combines TRBV5-1 with TRBJ2-2, with D maybe TRBD2 (5 bases). In germline, CDR1 is SGHRS, CDR2 YFSETQ. CDR3 length: 15 amino acids. V was cut by 0 bases and J by 4 bases, with 10 bases left in between. CDR3 coding DNA: TGCGCCAGCAGCTTGGTTCGCGGGCCCACCGGGGAGCTGTTTTTT. Translated, it gives CASSLVRGPTGELFF.

J is TRBJ1-5 and V is TRBV12-3 or TRBV12-4, with unresolved D. V lost 3 bases to trimming and J lost 6 bases, with 9 bases between them. This CDR3 is 13 amino acids long. The CDR3 here is CASSFRAGQPQHF. In nucleotides, the CDR3 is TGTGCCAGCAGTTTTCGGGCCGGTCAGCCCCAGCATTTT.

This sequence joins TRBV7-8 and TRBJ1-6; TRBD1 agrees at 10 bases. The CDR3 extends over 17 amino acids. V lost 4 bases and J lost 6; bases outside the gene matches: 9. Per germline, CDR1 SGHVS and CDR2 FQNEAQ. Here the CDR3 reads CASSSGQGNGRNSPLHF. The CDR3 region has the DNA TGTGCCAGCAGCTCGGGACAGGGGAATGGGCGTAATTCACCCCTCCACTTT.

Note on this clone: A junction boundary mismatches the germline segment, possibly from a read error. The chain links TRBV7-9 to TRBJ2-7; 7 nucleotides agree with TRBD2. Germline CDR1 and CDR2: SEHNR and FQNEAQ (reference sequence). The length of the CDR3 is 15 residues. In DNA, the CDR3 is TGTGCCAGCAGTTTAGGAGGCAGGAGCGGGGACGAGCAGTACTTC. It encodes CASSLGGRSGDEQYF.

The chain employs TRBV18 and TRBJ2-3; D is undetermined. Germline V gene data show CDR1 as KGHSH and CDR2 as LQKENI. The ends were cut back, 3 bases at V and 2 bases at J, with 9 bases in the middle. This CDR3 has 14 residues. The CDR3 reads CASSPPSFTDTQYF. CDR3 nucleotide sequence: TGTGCCAGCTCACCCCCAAGTTTCACAGATACGCAGTATTTT.

The CDR3 coding sequence is TGTGCCAGCAGTAGATTTAAGGCCTCTGAAGCTTTCTTT. Its protein is CASSRFKASEAFF. The chain employs TRBV27 and TRBJ1-1; D is unresolved. Germline V gene sequence: CDR1 MNHEY, CDR2 SMNVEV (reference sequence). CDR3 length: 13 residues. V lost 5 bases to trimming and J lost 6 bases, with 13 bases between them.

The chain uses TRBV7-2 and TRBJ1-1; perhaps TRBD1 as D (5 bases). Germline V gene lookup returns CDR1 SGHTA and CDR2 FQGNSA. V was shortened by 3 bases and J by 0 bases, with 11 bases between the two germline ends. This CDR3 region has 15 residues. The CDR3 DNA is TGTGCCAGCAGCTTCAGCGGGGGATTGAACACTGAAGCTTTCTTT. Protein product: CASSFSGGLNTEAFF.